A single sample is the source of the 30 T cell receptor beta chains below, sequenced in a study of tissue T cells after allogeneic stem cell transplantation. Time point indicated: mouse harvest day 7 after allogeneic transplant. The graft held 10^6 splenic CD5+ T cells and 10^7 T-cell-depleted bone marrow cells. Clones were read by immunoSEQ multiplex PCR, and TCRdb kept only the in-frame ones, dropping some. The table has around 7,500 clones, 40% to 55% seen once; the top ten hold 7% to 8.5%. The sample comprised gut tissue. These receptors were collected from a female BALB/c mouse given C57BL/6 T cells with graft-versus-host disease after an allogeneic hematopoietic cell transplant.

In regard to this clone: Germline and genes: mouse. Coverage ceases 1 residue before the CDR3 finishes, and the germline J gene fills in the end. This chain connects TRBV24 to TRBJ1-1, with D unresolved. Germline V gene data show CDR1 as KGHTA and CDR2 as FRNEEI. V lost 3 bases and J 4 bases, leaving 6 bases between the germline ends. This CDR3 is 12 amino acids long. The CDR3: CASSLRSTEVFF. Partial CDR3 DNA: TGTGCCAGCAGTCTACGATCCACAGAAGTCTTC.

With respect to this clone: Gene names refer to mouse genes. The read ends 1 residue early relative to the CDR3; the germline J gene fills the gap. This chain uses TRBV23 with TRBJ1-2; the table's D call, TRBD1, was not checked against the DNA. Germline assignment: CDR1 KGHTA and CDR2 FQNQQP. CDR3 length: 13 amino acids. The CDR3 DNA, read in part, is TGCTCCAGCAGCCCGACAACAAACTCCGACTACACC. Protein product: CSSSPTTNSDYT. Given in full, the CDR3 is CSSSPTTNSDYTF.

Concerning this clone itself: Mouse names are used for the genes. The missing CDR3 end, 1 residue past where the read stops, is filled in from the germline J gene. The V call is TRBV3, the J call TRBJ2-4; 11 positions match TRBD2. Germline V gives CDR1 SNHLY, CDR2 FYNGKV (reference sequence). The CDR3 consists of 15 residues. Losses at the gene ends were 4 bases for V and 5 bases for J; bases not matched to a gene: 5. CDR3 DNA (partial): TGTGCCAGCAGCTCCTCGACTGGGGGGGTAAACACCTTGTAC. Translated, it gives CASSSSTGGVNTLY. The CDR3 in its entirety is CASSSSTGGVNTLYF.

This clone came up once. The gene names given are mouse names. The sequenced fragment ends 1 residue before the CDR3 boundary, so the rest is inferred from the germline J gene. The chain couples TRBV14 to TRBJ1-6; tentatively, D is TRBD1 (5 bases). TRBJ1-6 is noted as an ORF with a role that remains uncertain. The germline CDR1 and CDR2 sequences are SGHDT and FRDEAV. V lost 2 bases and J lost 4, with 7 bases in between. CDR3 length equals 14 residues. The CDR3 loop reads CASSLGQYNSPLYF. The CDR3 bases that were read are TGTGCCAGCAGTTTAGGACAATATAATTCGCCCCTCTAC.

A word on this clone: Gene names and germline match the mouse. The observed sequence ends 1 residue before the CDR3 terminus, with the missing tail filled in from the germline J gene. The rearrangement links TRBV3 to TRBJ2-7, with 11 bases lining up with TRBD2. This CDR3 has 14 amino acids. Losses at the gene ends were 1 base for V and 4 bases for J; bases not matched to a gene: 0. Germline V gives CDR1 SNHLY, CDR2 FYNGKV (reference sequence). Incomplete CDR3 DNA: TGTGCCAGCAGCTTAGGGGACTGGGGGTATGAACAGTAC. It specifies CASSLGDWGYEQY. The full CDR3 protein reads CASSLGDWGYEQYF.

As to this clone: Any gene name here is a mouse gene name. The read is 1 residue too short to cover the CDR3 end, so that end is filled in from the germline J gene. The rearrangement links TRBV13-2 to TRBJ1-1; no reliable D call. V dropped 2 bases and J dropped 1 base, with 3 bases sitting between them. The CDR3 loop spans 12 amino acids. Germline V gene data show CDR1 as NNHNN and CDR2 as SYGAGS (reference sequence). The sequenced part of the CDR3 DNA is TGTGCCAGCGGTGACGGGAACACAGAAGTCTTC. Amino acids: CASGDGNTEVF. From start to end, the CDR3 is CASGDGNTEVFF.

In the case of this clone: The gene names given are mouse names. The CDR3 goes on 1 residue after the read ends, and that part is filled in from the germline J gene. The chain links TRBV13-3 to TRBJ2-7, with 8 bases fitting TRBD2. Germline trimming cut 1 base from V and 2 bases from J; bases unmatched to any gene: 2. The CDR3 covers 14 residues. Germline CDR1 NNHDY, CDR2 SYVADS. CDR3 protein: CASSDWGGAYEQYF. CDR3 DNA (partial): TGTGCCAGCAGTGATTGGGGGGGGGCCTATGAACAGTAC.

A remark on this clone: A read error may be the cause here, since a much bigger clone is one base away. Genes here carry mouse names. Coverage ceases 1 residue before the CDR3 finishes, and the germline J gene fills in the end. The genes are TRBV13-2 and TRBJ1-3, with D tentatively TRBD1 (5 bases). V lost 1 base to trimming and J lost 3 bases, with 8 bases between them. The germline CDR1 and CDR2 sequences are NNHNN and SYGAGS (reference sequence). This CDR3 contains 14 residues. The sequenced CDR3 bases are TGTGCCAGCGGTGATCGGGGCGGTGGAAATACGCTCTAT. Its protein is CASGDRGGGNTLY. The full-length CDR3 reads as CASGDRGGGNTLYF.

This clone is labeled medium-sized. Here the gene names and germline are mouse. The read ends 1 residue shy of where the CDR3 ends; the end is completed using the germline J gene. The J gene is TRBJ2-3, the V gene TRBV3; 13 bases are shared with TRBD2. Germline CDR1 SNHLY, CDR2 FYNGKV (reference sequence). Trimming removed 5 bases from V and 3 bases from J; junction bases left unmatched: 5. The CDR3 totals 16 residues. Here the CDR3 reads CASSTDWGGGAETLYF. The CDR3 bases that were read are TGTGCCAGCAGCACGGACTGGGGGGGCGGAGCAGAAACGCTGTAT.

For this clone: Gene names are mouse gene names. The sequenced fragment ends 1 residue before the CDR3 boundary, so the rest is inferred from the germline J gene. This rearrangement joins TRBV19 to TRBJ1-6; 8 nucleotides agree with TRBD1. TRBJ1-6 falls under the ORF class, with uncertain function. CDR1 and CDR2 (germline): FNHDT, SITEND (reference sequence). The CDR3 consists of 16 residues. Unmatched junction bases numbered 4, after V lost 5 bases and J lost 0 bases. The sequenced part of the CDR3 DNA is TGTGCCAGCAGGTGGACAGGGAATTCCTATAATTCGCCCCTCTAC. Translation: CASRWTGNSYNSPLY. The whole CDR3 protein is CASRWTGNSYNSPLYF.

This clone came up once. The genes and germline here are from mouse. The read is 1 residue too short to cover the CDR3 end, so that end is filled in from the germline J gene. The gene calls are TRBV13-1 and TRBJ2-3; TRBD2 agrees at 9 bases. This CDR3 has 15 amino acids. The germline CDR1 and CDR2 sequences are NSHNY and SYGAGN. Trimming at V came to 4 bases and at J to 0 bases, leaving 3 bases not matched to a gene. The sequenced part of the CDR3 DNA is TGTGCCAGCAGTTCCTGGGGGGGGAGTGCAGAAACGCTGTAT. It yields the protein CASSSWGGSAETLY. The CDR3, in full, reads CASSSWGGSAETLYF.

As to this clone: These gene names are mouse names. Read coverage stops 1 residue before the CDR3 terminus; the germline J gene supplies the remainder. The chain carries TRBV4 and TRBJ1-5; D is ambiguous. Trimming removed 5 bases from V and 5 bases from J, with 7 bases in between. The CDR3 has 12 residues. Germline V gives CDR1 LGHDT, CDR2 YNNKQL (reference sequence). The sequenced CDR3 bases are TGTGCCAGCAGCCGGACTGACCAGGCTCCGCTT. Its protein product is CASSRTDQAPL. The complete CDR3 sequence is CASSRTDQAPLF.

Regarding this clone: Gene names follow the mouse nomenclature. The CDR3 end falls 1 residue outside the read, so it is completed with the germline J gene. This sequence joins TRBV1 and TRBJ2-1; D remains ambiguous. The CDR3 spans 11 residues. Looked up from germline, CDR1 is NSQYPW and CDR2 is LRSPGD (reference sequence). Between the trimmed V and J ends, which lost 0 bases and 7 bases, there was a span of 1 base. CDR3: CTCSAEAEQFF. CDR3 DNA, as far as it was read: TGCACCTGCAGTGCAGAGGCTGAGCAGTTC.

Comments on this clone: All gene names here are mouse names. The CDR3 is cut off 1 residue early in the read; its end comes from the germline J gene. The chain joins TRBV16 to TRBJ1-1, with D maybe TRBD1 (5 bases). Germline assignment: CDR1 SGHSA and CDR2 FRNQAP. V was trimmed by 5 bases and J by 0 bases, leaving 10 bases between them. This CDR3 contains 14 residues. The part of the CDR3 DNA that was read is TGTGCAAGCAGCCCAGACAGTGCAAACACAGAAGTCTTC. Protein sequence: CASSPDSANTEVF. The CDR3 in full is CASSPDSANTEVFF.

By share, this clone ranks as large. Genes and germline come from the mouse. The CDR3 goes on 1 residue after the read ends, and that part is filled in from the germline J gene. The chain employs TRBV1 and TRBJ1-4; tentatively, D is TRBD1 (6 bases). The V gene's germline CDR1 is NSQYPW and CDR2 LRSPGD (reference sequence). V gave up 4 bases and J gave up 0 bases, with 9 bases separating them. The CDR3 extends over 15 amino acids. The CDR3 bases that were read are TGCACCTGCAGTGAGGGACATCTTTCCAACGAAAGATTATTT. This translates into CTCSEGHLSNERLF. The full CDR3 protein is CTCSEGHLSNERLFF.

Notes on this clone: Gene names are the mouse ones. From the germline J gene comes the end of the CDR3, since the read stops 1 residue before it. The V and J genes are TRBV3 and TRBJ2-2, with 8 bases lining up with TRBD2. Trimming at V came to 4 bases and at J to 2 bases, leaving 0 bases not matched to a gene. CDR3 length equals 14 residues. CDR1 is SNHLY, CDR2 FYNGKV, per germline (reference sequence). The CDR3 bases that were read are TGTGCCAGCAGCTCTGGGGGGAACACCGGGCAGCTCTAC. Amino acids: CASSSGGNTGQLY. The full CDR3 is CASSSGGNTGQLYF.

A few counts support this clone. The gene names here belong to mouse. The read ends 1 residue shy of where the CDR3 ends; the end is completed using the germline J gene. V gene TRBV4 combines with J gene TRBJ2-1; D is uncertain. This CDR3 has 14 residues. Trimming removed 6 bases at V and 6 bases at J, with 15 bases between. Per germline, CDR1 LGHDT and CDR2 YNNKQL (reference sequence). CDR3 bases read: TGTGCCAGCAGGCAAGCAGCGGGAGGTGCTGAGCAGTTC. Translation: CASRQAAGGAEQF. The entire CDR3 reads CASRQAAGGAEQFF.

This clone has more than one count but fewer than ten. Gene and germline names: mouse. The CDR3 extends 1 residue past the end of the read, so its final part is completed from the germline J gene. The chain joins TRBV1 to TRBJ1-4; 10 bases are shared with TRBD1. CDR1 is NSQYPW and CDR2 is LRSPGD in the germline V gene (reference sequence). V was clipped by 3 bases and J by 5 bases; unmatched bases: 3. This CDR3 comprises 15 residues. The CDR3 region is CTCSARDRGNERLFF. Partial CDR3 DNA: TGCACCTGCAGTGCCCGGGACAGGGGAAACGAAAGATTATTT.

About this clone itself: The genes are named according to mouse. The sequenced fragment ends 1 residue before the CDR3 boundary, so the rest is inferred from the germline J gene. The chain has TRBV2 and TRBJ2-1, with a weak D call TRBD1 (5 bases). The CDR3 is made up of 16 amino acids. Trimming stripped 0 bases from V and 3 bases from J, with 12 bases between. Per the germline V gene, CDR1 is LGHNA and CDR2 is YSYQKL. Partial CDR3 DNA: TGTGCCAGCAGCCAAGATCGCCGGACATTCTATGCTGAGCAGTTC. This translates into CASSQDRRTFYAEQF. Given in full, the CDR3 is CASSQDRRTFYAEQFF.

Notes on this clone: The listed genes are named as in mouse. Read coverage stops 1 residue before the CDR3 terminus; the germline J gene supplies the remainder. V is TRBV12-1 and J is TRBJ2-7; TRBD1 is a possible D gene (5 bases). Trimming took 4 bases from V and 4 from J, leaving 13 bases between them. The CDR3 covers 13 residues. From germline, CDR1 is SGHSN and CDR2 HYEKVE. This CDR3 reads CASSPPTVYEQYF. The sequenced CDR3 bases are TGTGCCAGCTCGCCACCGACAGTATATGAACAGTAC.

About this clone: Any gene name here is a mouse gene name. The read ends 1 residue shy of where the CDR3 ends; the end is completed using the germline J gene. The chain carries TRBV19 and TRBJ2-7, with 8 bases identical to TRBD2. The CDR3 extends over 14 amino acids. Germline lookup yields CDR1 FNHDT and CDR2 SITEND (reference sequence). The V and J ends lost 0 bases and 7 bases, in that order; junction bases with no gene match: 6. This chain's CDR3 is CASSIDWGREEQYF. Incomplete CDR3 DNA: TGTGCCAGCAGTATAGACTGGGGGAGGGAGGAACAGTAC.

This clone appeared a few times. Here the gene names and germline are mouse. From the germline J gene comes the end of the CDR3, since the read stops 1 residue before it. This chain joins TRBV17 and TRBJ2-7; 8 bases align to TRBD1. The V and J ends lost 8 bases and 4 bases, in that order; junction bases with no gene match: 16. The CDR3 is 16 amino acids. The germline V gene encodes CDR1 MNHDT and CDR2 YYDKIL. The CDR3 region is CASPSLNRGISYEQYF. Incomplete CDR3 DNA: TGTGCTAGCCCTTCCCTAAACAGGGGGATCTCATATGAACAGTAC.

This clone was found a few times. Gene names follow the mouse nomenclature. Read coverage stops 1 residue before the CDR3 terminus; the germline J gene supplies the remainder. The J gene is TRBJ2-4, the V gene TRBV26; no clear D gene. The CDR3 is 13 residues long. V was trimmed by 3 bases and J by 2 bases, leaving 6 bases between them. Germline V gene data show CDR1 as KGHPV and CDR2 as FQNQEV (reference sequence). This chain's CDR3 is CASSLQNQNTLYF. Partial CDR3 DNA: TGTGCCAGCAGTCTACAAAATCAAAACACCTTGTAC.

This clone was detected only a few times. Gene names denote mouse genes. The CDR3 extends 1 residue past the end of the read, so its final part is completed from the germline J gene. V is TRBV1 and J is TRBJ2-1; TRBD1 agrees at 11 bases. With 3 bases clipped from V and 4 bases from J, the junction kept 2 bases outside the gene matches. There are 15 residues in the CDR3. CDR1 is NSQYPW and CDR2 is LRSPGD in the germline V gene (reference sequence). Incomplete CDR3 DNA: TGCACCTGCAGTGCCGGGACAGGGGGATATGCTGAGCAGTTC. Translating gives CTCSAGTGGYAEQF. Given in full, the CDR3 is CTCSAGTGGYAEQFF. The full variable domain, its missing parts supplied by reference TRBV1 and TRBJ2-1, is VTLLEQNPRWRLVPRGQAVNLRCILKNSQYPWMSWYQQDLQKQLQWLFTLRSPGDKEVKSLPGADYLATRVTDTELRLQVANMSQGRTLYCTCSAGTGGYAEQFFGPGTRLTVL.

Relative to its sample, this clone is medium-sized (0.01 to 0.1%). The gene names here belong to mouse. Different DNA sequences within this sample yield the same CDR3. CDR3 DNA (partial): TGTGCCAGCAGCCAAGATGGGGTCAACTATGCTGAGCAGTTC. It yields the protein CASSQDGVNYAEQF. The entire CDR3 is CASSQDGVNYAEQFF. This sequence joins TRBV2 and TRBJ2-1; possible D gene TRBD2, 5 bases. The read terminates 1 residue before the CDR3 end, so the remaining end is supplied by the germline J gene. In germline, CDR1 is LGHNA, CDR2 YSYQKL. The CDR3 contains 15 residues. Trimming took off 0 bases at V and 1 base at J, with 7 bases between the two ends.

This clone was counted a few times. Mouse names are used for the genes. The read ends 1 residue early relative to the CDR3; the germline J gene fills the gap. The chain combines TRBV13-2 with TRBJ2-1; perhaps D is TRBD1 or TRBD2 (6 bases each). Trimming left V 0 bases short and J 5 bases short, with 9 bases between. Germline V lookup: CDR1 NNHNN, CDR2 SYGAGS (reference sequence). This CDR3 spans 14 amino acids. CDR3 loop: CASGDGGRDAEQFF. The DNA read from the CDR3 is TGTGCCAGCGGTGATGGGGGGCGAGATGCTGAGCAGTTC.

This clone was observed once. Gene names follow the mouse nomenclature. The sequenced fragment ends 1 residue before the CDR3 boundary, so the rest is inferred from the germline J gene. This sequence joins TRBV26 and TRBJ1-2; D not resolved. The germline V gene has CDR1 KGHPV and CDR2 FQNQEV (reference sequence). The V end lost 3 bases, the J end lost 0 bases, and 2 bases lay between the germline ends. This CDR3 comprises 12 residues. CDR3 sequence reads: CASSLANSDYTF. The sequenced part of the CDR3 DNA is TGTGCCAGCAGTCTTGCAAACTCCGACTACACC.

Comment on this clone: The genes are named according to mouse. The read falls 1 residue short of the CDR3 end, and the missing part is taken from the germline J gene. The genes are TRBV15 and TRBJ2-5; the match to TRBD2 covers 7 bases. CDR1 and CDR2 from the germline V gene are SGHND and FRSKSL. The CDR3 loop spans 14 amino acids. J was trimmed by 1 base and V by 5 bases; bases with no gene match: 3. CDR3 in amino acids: CASSQTGDQDTQYF. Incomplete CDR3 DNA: TGTGCCAGCAGTCAAACTGGGGACCAAGACACCCAGTAC.

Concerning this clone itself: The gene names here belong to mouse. The CDR3 DNA, read in part, is TGTGCCAGCAGCCAAGCCCCGGACATCTATGAACAGTAC. Amino acids: CASSQAPDIYEQY. From start to end, the CDR3 is CASSQAPDIYEQYF. V and J are TRBV2 and TRBJ2-7, with a possible D match to TRBD1 (5 bases). Coverage ceases 1 residue before the CDR3 finishes, and the germline J gene fills in the end. Trimming cost V 1 base and J 3 bases, with 10 bases left between them. The CDR3 has 14 amino acids. Germline values: CDR1 LGHNA, CDR2 YSYQKL.

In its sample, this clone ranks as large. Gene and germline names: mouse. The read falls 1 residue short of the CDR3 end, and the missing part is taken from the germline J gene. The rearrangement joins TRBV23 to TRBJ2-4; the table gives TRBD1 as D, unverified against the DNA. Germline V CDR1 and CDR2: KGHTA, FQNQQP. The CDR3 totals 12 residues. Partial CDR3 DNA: TGCTCCAGCAGTCAGAACAAAAACACCTTGTAC. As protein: CSSSQNKNTLY. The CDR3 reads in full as CSSSQNKNTLYF.